Listed below are T cell receptor beta chains from one sample, sequenced in a study of blood T cells in healthy people across ages. TCRdb used MiXCR to reprocess the 5' RACE reads, holding one entry per CDR3 protein. The sample lists some 800,000 distinct CDR3 sequences; approximately 25% were seen once. This sample was also put to use in a study of T cells of mothers and their children.

Sequences were obtained from blood. The source is a boy aged 10-17 years in good health. Each CDR3 is given with its conserved first and last residue. D genes are given only for firm matches. Clone size is given for some rows only: seen once, a few or many times, or a class if the clone is expanded.

11	NA	TRBV9	many	TRBJ2-1	TGTGCCAGCAGCGACATCAATGAGCAGTTCTTC	CASSDINEQFF
15	NA	TRBV20-1	few	TRBJ2-7	TGCAGTGCTACCTCTTTTGGGAACTTCTCCTACGAGCAGTACTTC	CSATSFGNFSYEQYF
18	NA	TRBV11-1	few	TRBJ1-3	TGTGCCAGCAGCCGTCAAGAACACTTATCCAGCTCTGGAAACACCATATATTTT	CASSRQEHLSSSGNTIYF
14	TRBD1	TRBV20-1	NA	TRBJ1-4	TGCAGTGCTAGAGCCGGGACAGGGAATGAAAAACTGTTTTTT	CSARAGTGNEKLFF
15	NA	TRBV12-3/TRBV12-4	NA	TRBJ2-5	TGTGCCAGCACCACCCGGCTAGGGCCCCAAGAGACCCAGTACTTC	CASTTRLGPQETQYF
17	NA	TRBV24-1	few	TRBJ2-2	TGTGCCACCAGTGACTCGAGGGCAGGAGCTAACACCGGGGAGCTGTTTTTT	CATSDSRAGANTGELFF
15	TRBD1	TRBV3-1	many	TRBJ1-6	TGTGCCAGCAGGGACCGGGACAGGGGGAATTCACCCCTCCACTTT	CASRDRDRGNSPLHF
12	TRBD1	TRBV20-1	NA	TRBJ1-1	TGCAGTGCTTCGGGACAGGGTTACGGTGCTTTCTTT	CSASGQGYGAFF
13	TRBD1	TRBV11-1	NA	TRBJ2-1	TGTGCCATTAGGGGACAGGGGAAGAATGAGCAGTTCTTC	CAIRGQGKNEQFF
12	NA	TRBV6-5	few	TRBJ1-2	TGTGCCAGCAGTTTTGGCACCGGCGGCTACACCTTC	CASSFGTGGYTF
13	NA	TRBV4-3	NA	TRBJ2-7	TGCGCCAGCAGCTATTATGTCGAATACGAGCAGTACTTC	CASSYYVEYEQYF
14	NA	TRBV13	NA	TRBJ2-4	TGTGCCAGCAGCTGGACCATAGCCAAAAACATTCAGTACTTC	CASSWTIAKNIQYF
16	TRBD2	TRBV25-1	NA	TRBJ2-7	TGTGCCAGCAGTGAGTTGGGCGGGGGGGCATTGAGCGAGCAGTACTTC	CASSELGGGALSEQYF
15	TRBD2	TRBV28	few	TRBJ2-1	TGTGCCAGCAGTTCAACTAGCGGGAGACGGAATGAGCAGTTCTTC	CASSSTSGRRNEQFF
17	TRBD1	TRBV7-6	few	TRBJ2-1	TGTGCCAGCAGCTTATTTACAGGGGACCTAGCTTCGGATGAGCAGTTCTTC	CASSLFTGDLASDEQFF
15	NA	TRBV4-2	few	TRBJ2-5	TGTGCCAGCAGCCAAGATCGGGCTAGCAAAGAGACCCAGTACTTC	CASSQDRASKETQYF
12	NA	TRBV20-1	NA	TRBJ2-1	TGCAGTGCTAGGGCGTACCAAGAGACCCAGTTCTTC	CSARAYQETQFF
13	NA	TRBV18	few	TRBJ1-2	TGTGCCAGCTCACCTCCGACCCGAGATGGCTACACCTTC	CASSPPTRDGYTF
11	NA	TRBV5-5	few	TRBJ2-7	TGTGCCAGCAGCAATGCCCACGAGCAGTACTTC	CASSNAHEQYF
14	NA	TRBV14	NA	TRBJ2-2	TGTGCCAGCAGAGCTTCGGCGAACACCGGGAAGCTGTTTTTT	CASRASANTGKLFF
15	NA	TRBV12-3/TRBV12-4	NA	TRBJ2-1	TGTGCCAGCAGTTTTGGAAGTCCTAAAATCTATGAGCAGTTCTTC	CASSFGSPKIYEQFF
17	TRBD2	TRBV6-1	few	TRBJ2-3	TGTGCCAGCACCCGGGGACTAGCGGGGGGACGAGGAGATACGCAGTATTTT	CASTRGLAGGRGDTQYF
14	TRBD1	TRBV27	NA	TRBJ2-4	TGTGCCAGCAAGATTGACAGGGAATGGAGCGTTCAGTACTTC	CASKIDREWSVQYF
16	NA	TRBV6-1	few	TRBJ2-7	TGTGCCAGCAGCCTAAGACCCAGGGGGGCCACCTACGAGCAGTACTTC	CASSLRPRGATYEQYF
15	NA	TRBV5-1	NA	TRBJ2-1	TGCGCCAGCAGACTCCTGGGGCTAGAAAACAATGAGCAGTTCTTC	CASRLLGLENNEQFF
14	TRBD2	TRBV6-2/TRBV6-3	NA	TRBJ2-5	TGTGCCAGCAGTTACTCCGGGACTAGTGGTACCCAGTACTTC	CASSYSGTSGTQYF
12	NA	TRBV29-1	NA	TRBJ1-2	TGCAGCGTTGAATATGCACTTTATGGCTACACCTTC	CSVEYALYGYTF
16	NA	TRBV5-1	NA	TRBJ1-1	TGCGCCAGCAGCTTGGCCGGCAGGGAAGGTGGCACTGAAGCTTTCTTT	CASSLAGREGGTEAFF
15	NA	TRBV6-2/TRBV6-3	NA	TRBJ2-7	TGTGCCAGCAGTTCGGGTGACGGGAGCTCCTACGAGCAGTACTTC	CASSSGDGSSYEQYF
16	TRBD2	TRBV29-1	few	TRBJ2-3	TGCAGCGTTGAAGATCAGGGCGGGAGTATGCCAGATACGCAGTATTTT	CSVEDQGGSMPDTQYF
13	NA	TRBV5-6	NA	TRBJ1-1	TGTGCCAGCAGCTTGGTGGGGCACGATGAAGCTTTCTTT	CASSLVGHDEAFF
14	NA	TRBV20-1	NA	TRBJ2-3	TGCAGTGCTATTGTTCGCCTAGCCCCAGATACGCAGTATTTT	CSAIVRLAPDTQYF
16	TRBD2	TRBV9	NA	TRBJ2-5	TGTGCCAGCAGCGAGACTAGCGGGGGGGCATTGGAGACCCAGTACTTC	CASSETSGGALETQYF